This entry describes one T cell receptor beta chain. The data stem from a study of blood T cell repertoires in COVID-19. Trimming pared 7 bases from V and 0 bases from J, leaving 16 bases between. The germline V gene encodes CDR1 LGHDT and CDR2 YNNKEL (reference sequence). The CDR3 consists of 16 residues. Some clones are missing from TCRdb's copy, which holds only in-frame ones; the method was immunoSEQ multiplex PCR. Found here are about 100,000 clones, about four fifths of them singletons; the top ten hold less than 5%. The chain recombines TRBV3-1 (or the pseudogene TRBV3-2) with TRBJ1-3; D not certain. The sequenced material came from peripheral blood. The TCR originated in a human donor in a cohort sampled during active COVID-19. This CDR3 is CASTSFGLTSGNTIYF. In nucleotides, the CDR3 is TGTGCCAGCACCTCATTTGGGCTTACCTCTGGAAACACCATATATTTT.